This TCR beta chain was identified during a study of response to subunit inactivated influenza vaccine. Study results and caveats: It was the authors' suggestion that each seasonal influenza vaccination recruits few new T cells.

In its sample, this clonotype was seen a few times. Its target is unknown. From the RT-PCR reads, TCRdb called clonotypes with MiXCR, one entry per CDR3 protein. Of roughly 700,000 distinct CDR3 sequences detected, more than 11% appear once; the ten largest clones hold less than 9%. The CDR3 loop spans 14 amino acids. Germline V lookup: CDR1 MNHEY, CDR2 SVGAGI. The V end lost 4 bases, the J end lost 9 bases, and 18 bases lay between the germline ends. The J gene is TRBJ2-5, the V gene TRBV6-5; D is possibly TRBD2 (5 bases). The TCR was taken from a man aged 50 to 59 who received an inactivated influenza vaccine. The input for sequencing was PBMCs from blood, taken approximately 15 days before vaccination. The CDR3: CASSSLPGSGAQYF. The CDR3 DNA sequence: TGTGCCAGCAGTTCCCTCCCGGGGTCCGGGGCCCAGTACTTC.